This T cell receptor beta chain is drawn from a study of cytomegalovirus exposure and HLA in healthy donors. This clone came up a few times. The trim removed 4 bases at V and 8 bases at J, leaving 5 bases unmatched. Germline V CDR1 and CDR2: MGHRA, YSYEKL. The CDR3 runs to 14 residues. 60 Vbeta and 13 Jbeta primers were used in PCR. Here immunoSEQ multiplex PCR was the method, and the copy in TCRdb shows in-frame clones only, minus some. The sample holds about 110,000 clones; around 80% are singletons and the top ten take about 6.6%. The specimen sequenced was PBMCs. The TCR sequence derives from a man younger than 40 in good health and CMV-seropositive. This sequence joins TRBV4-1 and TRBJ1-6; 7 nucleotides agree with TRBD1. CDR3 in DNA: TGCGCCAGCAGCCCGACAGGGAGTGATTCACCCCTCCACTTT. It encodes CASSPTGSDSPLHF.